These 9 T cell receptor beta chains came from one sample sequenced in a study of regulatory T cells in long-lasting Graves disease. Time point indicated: persistent/refractory GD, antithyroid drugs over 5 years with positive TRAb. The TCR library used RNA extracted from PBMCs. Construction of the TCR beta libraries employed iRepertoire HTBI primers in conjunction with Arm-PCR of CDR3 regions. Each CDR3 protein is one row after TCRdb ran MiXCR on the multiplex PCR reads. This sample carries 400,000 to 500,000 distinct CDR3 sequences, roughly 21% of them seen once, and the ten largest clones take approximately 14%. The starting material was peripheral blood mononuclear cells (PBMCs), obtained when the disease was refractory, from a patient treated with antithyroid drugs. All receptors come from a female donor with Graves disease.

In its sample, this clonotype was seen many times. The CDR3 reads CASSLAGQNFYGYTF. In nucleotides, the CDR3 is TGTGCCAGCAGCTTAGCGGGGCAGAACTTCTATGGCTACACCTTC. This chain links TRBV7-2 with TRBJ1-2; TRBD1 might be the D (5 bases). From germline, CDR1 is SGHTA and CDR2 FQGNSA. The CDR3 has 15 residues. The V end was cut by 0 bases, the J end by 4 bases, with 12 bases between.

This clonotype was detected ten times or more. The chain employs TRBV28 and TRBJ2-7, with TRBD2 identical over 8 bases. CDR3 length equals 15 residues. The germline gives CDR1 MDHEN, CDR2 SYDVKM. V trimming: 5 bases; J trimming: 4 bases; junction bases outside the gene matches: 10. The CDR3 sequence is CASSIWTSPTYEQYF. For the CDR3, the DNA is TGTGCCAGCAGTATCTGGACTAGCCCAACTTACGAGCAGTACTTC.

This clonotype was found once. This chain links TRBV9 with TRBJ1-1; D unclear. Germline V gene lookup returns CDR1 SGDLS and CDR2 YYNGEE. The germline V and J ends were trimmed by 4 bases and 0 bases, with 13 bases remaining between them. The CDR3 covers 15 residues. The CDR3 region has the DNA TGTGCCAGCAGCCCTCGCGTCGGGGTGAACACTGAAGCTTTCTTT. Its translation: CASSPRVGVNTEAFF. Complete variable domain (other parts from reference TRBV9 and TRBJ1-1): DSGVTQTPKHLITATGQRVTLRCSPRSGDLSVYWYQQSLDQGLQFLIQYYNGEERAKGNILERFSAQQFPDLHSELNLSSLELGDSALYFCASSPRVGVNTEAFFGQGTRLTVV.

The chain joins TRBV5-6 to TRBJ2-7; perhaps TRBD1 as D (6 bases). The germline V gene has CDR1 SGHDT and CDR2 YYEEEE. The V gene lost 3 bases and the J gene lost 1 base, with 17 bases spanning the gap. The CDR3 is made up of 16 amino acids. In DNA, the CDR3 is TGTGCCAGCAGCTCCAGGGGCGGTAGCTGGTCCTACGAGCAGTACTTC. It translates to CASSSRGGSWSYEQYF.

This chain joins TRBV19 and TRBJ2-1; the match to TRBD2 covers 7 bases. J was trimmed by 13 bases and V by 4 bases; bases with no gene match: 7. The germline gives CDR1 LNHDA, CDR2 SQIVND (reference sequence). There are 12 residues in the CDR3. The CDR3 loop is CASSKELAAQFF. The CDR3 bases are TGTGCCAGTAGTAAGGAGCTAGCGGCACAGTTCTTC. Full variable domain (remainder filled in from reference TRBV19 and TRBJ2-1): DGGITQSPKYLFRKEGQNVTLSCEQNLNHDAMYWYRQDPGQGLRLIYYSQIVNDFQKGDIAEGYSVSREKKESFPLTVTSAQKNPTAFYLCASSKELAAQFFGPGTRLTVL.

The rearrangement uses TRBV11-2 and TRBJ1-5; 8 nucleotides agree with TRBD1. V dropped 5 bases and J dropped 6; count of bases not matched to a gene: 9. Germline CDR1 SGHAT, CDR2 FQNNGV. This CDR3 contains 15 residues. The CDR3 bases are TGTGCCAGCAGCCACCCCCGGACAGGGCTTCAGCCCCAGCATTTT. Its translation is CASSHPRTGLQPQHF.

This clonotype occurred many times. This rearrangement joins TRBV7-2 to TRBJ2-7; 8 bases are a match to TRBD2. V dropped 5 bases and J dropped 0; count of bases not matched to a gene: 9. Germline V gene data show CDR1 as SGHTA and CDR2 as FQGNSA. The CDR3 has 16 amino acids. DNA for the CDR3: TGTGCCAGCAGCATAGGGTGGGGACTAGTCTCCTACGAGCAGTACTTC. As protein: CASSIGWGLVSYEQYF.

The table lists this clonotype with many counts. The chain links TRBV11-1 to TRBJ2-7; perhaps TRBD1 as D (6 bases). Per the germline V gene, CDR1 is SGHAT and CDR2 is FQDESV (reference sequence). Trimming removed 6 bases at V and 7 bases at J, with 22 bases between. CDR3 size: 15 residues. The CDR3 loop reads CASRPSWDTVGEQYF. CDR3 DNA: TGTGCCAGCAGACCATCCTGGGACACGGTCGGTGAGCAGTACTTC. Filled out from reference TRBV11-1 and TRBJ2-7, the complete variable domain reads EAEVAQSPRYKITEKSQAVAFWCDPISGHATLYWYRQILGQGPELLVQFQDESVVDDSQLPKDRFSAERLKGVDSTLKIQPAELGDSAMYLCASRPSWDTVGEQYFGPGTRLTVT.

Worth noting for this clonotype: One end of the junction fails to match germline, which may point to a read error. The rearrangement links TRBV4-1 to TRBJ2-7; 11 bases agree with TRBD2. The CDR3 covers 15 residues. Germline V gene sequence: CDR1 MGHRA, CDR2 YSYEKL. CDR3 DNA: TGCGCCAGCAGCCAAACTCTAGCGGGAGGCTACGAGCATTACTTC. Protein: CASSQTLAGGYEHYF.